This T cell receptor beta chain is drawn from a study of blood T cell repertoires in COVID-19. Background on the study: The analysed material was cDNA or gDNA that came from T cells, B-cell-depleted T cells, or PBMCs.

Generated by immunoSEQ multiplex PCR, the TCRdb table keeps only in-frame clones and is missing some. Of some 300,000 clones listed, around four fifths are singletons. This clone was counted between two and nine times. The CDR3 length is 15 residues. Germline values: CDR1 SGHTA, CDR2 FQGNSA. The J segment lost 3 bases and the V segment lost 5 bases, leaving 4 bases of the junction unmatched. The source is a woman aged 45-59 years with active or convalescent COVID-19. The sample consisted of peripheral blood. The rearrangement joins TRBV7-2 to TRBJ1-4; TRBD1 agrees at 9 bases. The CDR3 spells CASSGRTGANEKLFF. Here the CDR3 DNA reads TGTGCCAGCAGCGGGCGGACAGGGGCTAATGAAAAACTGTTTTTT.